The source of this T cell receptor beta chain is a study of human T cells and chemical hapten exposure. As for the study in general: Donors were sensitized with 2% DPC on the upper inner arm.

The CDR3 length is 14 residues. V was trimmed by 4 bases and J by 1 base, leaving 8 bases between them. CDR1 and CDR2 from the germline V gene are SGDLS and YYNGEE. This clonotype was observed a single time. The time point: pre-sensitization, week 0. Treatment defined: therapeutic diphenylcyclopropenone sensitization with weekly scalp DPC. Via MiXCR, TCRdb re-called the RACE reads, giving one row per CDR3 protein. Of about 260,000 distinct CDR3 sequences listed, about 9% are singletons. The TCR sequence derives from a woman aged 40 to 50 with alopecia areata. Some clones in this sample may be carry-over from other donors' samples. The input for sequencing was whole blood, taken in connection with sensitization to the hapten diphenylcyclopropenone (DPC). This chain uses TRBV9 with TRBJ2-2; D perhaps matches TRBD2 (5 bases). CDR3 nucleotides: TGTGCCAGCAGCCCACGGGGGAACACCGGGGAGCTGTTTTTT. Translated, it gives CASSPRGNTGELFF.